This TCR beta chain was identified during a study of blood T cell repertoires in COVID-19. Original methodology: From reference gene primer amplification, estimates of nucleated cell counts were derived. Libraries were prepared by immunoSEQ multiplex PCR; TCRdb keeps only in-frame clonotypes and omits some of them. V, J and clone size reflect that table, while D and trimming were determined from the DNA. The repertoire holds roughly 250,000 clones, with approximately 79% as singletons. V was cut by 4 bases and J by 4 bases, with 9 bases left in between. This CDR3 is built from 12 residues. CDR1 is SGHRS, CDR2 YFSETQ, per germline.

The receptor's source is a middle-aged woman with active or convalescent COVID-19. The chain links TRBV5-1 to TRBJ2-7; tentative D call: TRBD2 (6 bases). The sample was peripheral blood. In DNA, the CDR3 is TGCGCCAGCAGCGCCGGGGGTTACGAGCAGTACTTC. This translates into CASSAGGYEQYF.